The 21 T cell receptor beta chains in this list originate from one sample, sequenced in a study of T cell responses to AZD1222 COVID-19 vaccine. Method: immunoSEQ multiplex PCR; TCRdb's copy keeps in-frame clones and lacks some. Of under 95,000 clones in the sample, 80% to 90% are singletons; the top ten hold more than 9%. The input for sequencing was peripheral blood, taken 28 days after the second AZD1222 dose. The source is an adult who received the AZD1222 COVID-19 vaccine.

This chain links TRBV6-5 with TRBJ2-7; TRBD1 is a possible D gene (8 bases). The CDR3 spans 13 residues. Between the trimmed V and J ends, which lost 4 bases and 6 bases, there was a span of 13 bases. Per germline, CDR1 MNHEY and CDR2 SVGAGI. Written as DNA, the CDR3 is TGTGCCAGCAGTTCGAACAGGGGGGGCGAGCAGTACTTC. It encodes CASSSNRGGEQYF.

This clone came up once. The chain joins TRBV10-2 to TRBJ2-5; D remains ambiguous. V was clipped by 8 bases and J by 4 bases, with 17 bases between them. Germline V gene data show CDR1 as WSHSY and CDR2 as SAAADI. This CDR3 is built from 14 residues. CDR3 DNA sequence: TGCGCCAGCTGTGTAGGGTCTATCGGAGAGACCCAGTACTTC. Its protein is CASCVGSIGETQYF.

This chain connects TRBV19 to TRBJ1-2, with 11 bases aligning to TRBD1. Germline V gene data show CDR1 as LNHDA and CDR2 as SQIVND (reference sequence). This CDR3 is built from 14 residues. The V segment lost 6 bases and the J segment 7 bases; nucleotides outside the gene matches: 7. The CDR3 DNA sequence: TGTGCCAGTAGGACTGGACAGGGGGCGGGTGGCTACACCTTC. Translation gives CASRTGQGAGGYTF.

The CDR3 loop reads CASSPGLREKLFF. The CDR3 nucleotides are TGTGCCAGTAGTCCCGGGCTACGCGAAAAACTGTTTTTT. This chain uses TRBV19 with TRBJ1-4; D is unclear. Germline V CDR1 and CDR2: LNHDA, SQIVND (reference sequence). V was trimmed by 5 bases and J by 8 bases, leaving 12 bases between them. The CDR3 has 13 amino acids.

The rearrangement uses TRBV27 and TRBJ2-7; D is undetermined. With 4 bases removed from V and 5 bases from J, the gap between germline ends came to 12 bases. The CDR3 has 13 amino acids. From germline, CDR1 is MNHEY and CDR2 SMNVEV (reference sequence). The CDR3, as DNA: TGTGCCAGCAGTTACAGCCCTGGCGACGAGCAGTACTTC. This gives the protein CASSYSPGDEQYF.

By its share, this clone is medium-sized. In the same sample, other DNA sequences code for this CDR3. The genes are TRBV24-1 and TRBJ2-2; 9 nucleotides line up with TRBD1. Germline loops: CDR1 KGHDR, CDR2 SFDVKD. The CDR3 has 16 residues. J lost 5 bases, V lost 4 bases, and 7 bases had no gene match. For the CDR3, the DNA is TGTGCCACCAGTGACCCCGGGACAGGGACAACCGGGGAGCTGTTTTTT. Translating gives CATSDPGTGTTGELFF.

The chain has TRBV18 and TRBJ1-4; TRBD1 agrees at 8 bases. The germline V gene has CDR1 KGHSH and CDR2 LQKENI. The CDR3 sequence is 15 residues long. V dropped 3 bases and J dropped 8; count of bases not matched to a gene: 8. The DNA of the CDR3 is TGTGCCAGCTCACCCCAACAGGGGGAGAAGGAAAAACTGTTTTTT. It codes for CASSPQQGEKEKLFF. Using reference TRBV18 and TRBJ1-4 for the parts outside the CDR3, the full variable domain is NAGVMQNPRHLVRRRGQEARLRCSPMKGHSHVYWYRQLPEEGLKFMVYLQKENIIDESGMPKERFSAEFPKEGPSILRIQQVVRGDSAAYFCASSPQQGEKEKLFFGSGTQLSVL.

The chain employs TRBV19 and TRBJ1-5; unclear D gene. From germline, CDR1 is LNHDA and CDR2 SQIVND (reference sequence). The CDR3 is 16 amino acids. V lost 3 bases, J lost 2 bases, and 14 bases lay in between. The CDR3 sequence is CASSIQRGSRNQPQHF. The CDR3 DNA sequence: TGTGCCAGTAGTATCCAACGGGGTTCTCGCAATCAGCCCCAGCATTTT.

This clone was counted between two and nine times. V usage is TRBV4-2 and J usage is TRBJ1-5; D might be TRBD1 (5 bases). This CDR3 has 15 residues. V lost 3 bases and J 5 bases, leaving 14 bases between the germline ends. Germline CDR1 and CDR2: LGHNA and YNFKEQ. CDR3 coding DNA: TGTGCCAGCAGCCATACCCGGGACGGATATCAGCCCCAGCATTTT. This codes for CASSHTRDGYQPQHF.

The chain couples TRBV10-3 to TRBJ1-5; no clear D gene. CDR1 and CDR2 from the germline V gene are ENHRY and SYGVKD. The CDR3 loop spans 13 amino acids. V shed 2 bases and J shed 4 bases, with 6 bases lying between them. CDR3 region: CAISEAANQPQHF. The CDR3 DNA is TGTGCCATCAGTGAGGCAGCTAATCAGCCCCAGCATTTT.

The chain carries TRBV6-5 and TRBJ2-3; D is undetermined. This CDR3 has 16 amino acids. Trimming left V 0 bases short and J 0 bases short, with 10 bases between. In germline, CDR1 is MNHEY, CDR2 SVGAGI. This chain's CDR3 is CASSYSGGTSTDTQYF. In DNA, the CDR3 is TGTGCCAGCAGTTACTCGGGCGGTACTAGCACAGATACGCAGTATTTT.

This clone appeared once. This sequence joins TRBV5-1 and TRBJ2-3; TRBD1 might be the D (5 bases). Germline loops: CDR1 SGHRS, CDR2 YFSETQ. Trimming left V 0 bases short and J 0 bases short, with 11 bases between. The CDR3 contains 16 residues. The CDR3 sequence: CASSLGQSFSTDTQYF. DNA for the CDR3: TGCGCCAGCAGCTTGGGACAGTCCTTTAGCACAGATACGCAGTATTTT.

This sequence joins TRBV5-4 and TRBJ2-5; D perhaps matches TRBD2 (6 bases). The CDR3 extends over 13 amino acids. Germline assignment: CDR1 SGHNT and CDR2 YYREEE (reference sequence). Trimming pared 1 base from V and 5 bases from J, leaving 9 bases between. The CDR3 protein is CASSLPGRETQYF. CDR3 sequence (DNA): TGTGCCAGCAGCTTGCCAGGGAGGGAGACCCAGTACTTC.

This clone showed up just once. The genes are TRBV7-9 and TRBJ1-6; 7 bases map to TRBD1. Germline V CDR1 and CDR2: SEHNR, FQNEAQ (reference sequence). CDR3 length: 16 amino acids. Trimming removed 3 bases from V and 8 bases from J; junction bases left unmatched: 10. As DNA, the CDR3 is TGTGCCAGCAGCTTTGGGGGGTCAGGGGGAGATTCACCCCTCCACTTT. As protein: CASSFGGSGGDSPLHF.

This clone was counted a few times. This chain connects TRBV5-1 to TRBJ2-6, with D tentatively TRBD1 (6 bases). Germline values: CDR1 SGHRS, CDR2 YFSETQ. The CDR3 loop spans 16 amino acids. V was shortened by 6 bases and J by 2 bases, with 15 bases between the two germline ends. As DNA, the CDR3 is TGCGCCAGCACCCACGCACAGGGTGCTGGGGCCAACGTCCTGACTTTC. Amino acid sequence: CASTHAQGAGANVLTF.

For the CDR3, the DNA is TGTGCCAGTAGTATCGTTCTAGCGGGGGAAGAGACCCAGTACTTC. This sequence encodes CASSIVLAGEETQYF. The chain couples TRBV19 to TRBJ2-5; 10 bases line up with TRBD2. Germline assignment: CDR1 LNHDA and CDR2 SQIVND (reference sequence). The CDR3 has 15 residues. The trim removed 3 bases at V and 3 bases at J, leaving 4 bases unmatched.

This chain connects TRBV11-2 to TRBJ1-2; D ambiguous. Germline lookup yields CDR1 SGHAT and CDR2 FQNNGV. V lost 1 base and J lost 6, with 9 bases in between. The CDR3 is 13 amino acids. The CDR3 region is CASSLGGLDGYTF. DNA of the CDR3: TGTGCCAGCAGCTTAGGAGGACTTGATGGCTACACCTTC.

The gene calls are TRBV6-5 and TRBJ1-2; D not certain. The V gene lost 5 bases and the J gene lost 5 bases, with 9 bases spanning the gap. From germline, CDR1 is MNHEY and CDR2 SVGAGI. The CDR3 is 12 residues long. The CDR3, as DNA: TGTGCCAGCAGTCCAGAGGTTTATGGCTACACCTTC. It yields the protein CASSPEVYGYTF.

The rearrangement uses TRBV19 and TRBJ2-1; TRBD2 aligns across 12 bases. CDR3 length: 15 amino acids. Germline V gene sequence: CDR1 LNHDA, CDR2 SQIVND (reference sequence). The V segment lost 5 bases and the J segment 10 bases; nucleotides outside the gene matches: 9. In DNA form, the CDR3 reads TGTGCCAGTAGTCCTAGCGGGGGGGCCATACAAGAGCAGTTCTTC. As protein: CASSPSGGAIQEQFF.

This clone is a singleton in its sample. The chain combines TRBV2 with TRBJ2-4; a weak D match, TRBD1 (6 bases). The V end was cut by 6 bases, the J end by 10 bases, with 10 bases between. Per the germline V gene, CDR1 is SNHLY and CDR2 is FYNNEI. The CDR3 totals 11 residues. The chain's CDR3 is CASRDSVIQYF. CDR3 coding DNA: TGTGCCAGCAGGGACAGCGTGATTCAGTACTTC.

CDR3 DNA: TGTGCCAGCTCACCAGACTTAGTAGGCAATGAGCAGTTCTTC. Translation gives CASSPDLVGNEQFF. The chain combines TRBV18 with TRBJ2-1; D gene unclear. Germline CDR1 reads KGHSH; CDR2 reads LQKENI. Trimming cost V 2 bases and J 6 bases, with 11 bases left between them. This CDR3 comprises 14 residues. Drawing the rest from reference TRBV18 and TRBJ2-1, the complete variable domain is NAGVMQNPRHLVRRRGQEARLRCSPMKGHSHVYWYRQLPEEGLKFMVYLQKENIIDESGMPKERFSAEFPKEGPSILRIQQVVRGDSAAYFCASSPDLVGNEQFFGPGTRLTVL.